A single sample is the source of the 13 T cell receptor beta chains below, sequenced in a study of T cells in Graves' hyperthyroidism and ophthalmopathy. There were TCR beta CDR3 regions amplified from RNA transcripts. First-round RT-PCR of the TCR CDR3 relied on the HTBI primer set. Each CDR3 protein is one row after TCRdb ran MiXCR on the multiplex PCR reads. The sample includes around 500,000 distinct CDR3 sequences, about 15% seen only once; the top ten take approximately 13%. Sequencing was carried out using blood. Receptor source: a middle-aged woman with Graves' hyperthyroidism.

This clonotype has at least ten counts. The chain links TRBV30 to TRBJ2-5; D perhaps matches TRBD2 (6 bases). Germline V lookup: CDR1 GTSNPN, CDR2 SVGIG (reference sequence). The CDR3 sequence is 13 residues long. The CDR3 loop reads CAHGLAGQETQYF. Here the CDR3 DNA reads TGTGCTCACGGACTGGCGGGACAAGAGACCCAGTACTTC. The full variable domain, in which reference TRBV30 and TRBJ2-5 provide the parts outside the CDR3, is SQTIHQWPATLVQPVGSPLSLECTVEGTSNPNLYWYRQAAGRGLQLLFYSVGIGQISSEVPQNLSASRPQDRQFILSSKKLLLSDSGFYLCAHGLAGQETQYFGPGTRLLVL.

This clonotype came up many times. The chain combines TRBV2 with TRBJ2-1; the D gene is possibly TRBD2 (6 bases). Trimming left V 7 bases short and J 2 bases short, with 18 bases between. CDR3 size: 16 residues. Germline-derived CDR1 and CDR2 are SNHLY and FYNNEI. The CDR3 here is CASTEAREDPYNEQFF. For the CDR3, the DNA is TGTGCCAGCACCGAAGCAAGGGAGGATCCCTACAATGAGCAGTTCTTC. Full variable domain (missing parts from reference TRBV2 and TRBJ2-1): EPEVTQTPSHQVTQMGQEVILRCVPISNHLYFYWYRQILGQKVEFLVSFYNNEISEKSEIFDDQFSVERPDGSNFTLKIRSTKLEDSAMYFCASTEAREDPYNEQFFGPGTRLTVL.

V usage is TRBV29-1 and J usage is TRBJ2-1, with TRBD2 matching over 12 bases. Trimming cost V 1 base and J 0 bases; bases outside gene matches: 7. The CDR3 is made up of 18 amino acids. Germline CDR1 SQVTM, CDR2 ANQGSEA. The CDR3 DNA follows: TGCAGCGTTGAAGCCCGACTAGCGGGAGCGCTCTCCTACAATGAGCAGTTCTTC. It codes for CSVEARLAGALSYNEQFF.

This clonotype was counted once. The J gene is TRBJ1-4, the V gene TRBV20-1, with 8 bases that match TRBD1. Germline-derived CDR1 and CDR2 are DFQATT and SNEGSKA (reference sequence). This CDR3 contains 16 residues. V trimming: 0 bases; J trimming: 3 bases; junction bases outside the gene matches: 6. The CDR3 nucleotides read TGCAGTGCTAGAGATCCGCGGACAGGGTCTAATGAAAAACTGTTTTTT. Amino acids: CSARDPRTGSNEKLFF.

This clonotype was detected many times. This chain connects TRBV29-1 to TRBJ1-1, with a weak D call TRBD1 (6 bases). Trimming took 5 bases from V and 5 from J, leaving 15 bases between them. This CDR3 is 13 amino acids long. In germline, CDR1 is SQVTM, CDR2 ANQGSEA. This CDR3 is CSVRTAGGTEAFF. The CDR3 region has the DNA TGCAGCGTTCGGACAGCGGGGGGGACTGAAGCTTTCTTT.

Only a few counts were recorded for this clonotype. The J gene is TRBJ1-1, the V gene TRBV20-1, with D hard to call. CDR1 DFQATT and CDR2 SNEGSKA come from the germline V gene (reference sequence). CDR3 length equals 14 residues. V lost 5 bases to trimming and J lost 0 bases, with 13 bases between them. CDR3: CSAPRSDMNTEAFF. The CDR3 region has the DNA TGCAGTGCTCCACGGTCCGACATGAACACTGAAGCTTTCTTT.

V and J are TRBV6-1 and TRBJ1-2, with 8 positions matching TRBD1. The V gene's germline CDR1 is MNHNS and CDR2 SASEGT. The junction had 4 bases not matched to a gene; V was cut back by 6 bases and J by 4 bases. The CDR3 is 13 residues long. CDR3 DNA: TGTGCCAGCAGCGCCGGGACAGGCTATGGCTACACCTTC. It yields the protein CASSAGTGYGYTF.

The chain carries TRBV9 and TRBJ2-3, with TRBD2 matching over 11 bases. Germline CDR1 and CDR2: SGDLS and YYNGEE. This CDR3 has 24 residues. V lost 0 bases to trimming and J lost 2 bases; unmatched junction nucleotides: 26. DNA of the CDR3: TGTGCCAGCAGCGTAGGGACCCCCGCTTCCCGATCTCTAGCGGGAGGAGCCCTCACAGATACGCAGTATTTT. This sequence encodes CASSVGTPASRSLAGGALTDTQYF.

In regard to this clonotype: A much larger clonotype is one base distant, so this may be a read error. V is TRBV3-1 and J is TRBJ2-2; the D is unclear. The end of the DNA aligns better with TRBJ1-1, so the J call may be wrong. Germline V gives CDR1 LGHDT, CDR2 YNNKEL (reference sequence). The CDR3 has 13 amino acids. The CDR3 nucleotides are TGTGCCAGCAGCCCGTACATCCACACTGGAGCTTTCTTT. This gives the protein CASSPYIHTGAFF.

This clonotype was observed a few times. The chain employs TRBV5-1 and TRBJ2-7, with D possibly being TRBD2 (5 bases). This CDR3 region has 13 residues. The V gene's germline CDR1 is SGHRS and CDR2 YFSETQ. Deletions cut 3 bases from V and 6 bases from J, with 13 bases between. In DNA form, the CDR3 reads TGCGCCAGCAGCTCCGGGGATAGATCCGAGCAGTACTTC. As protein: CASSSGDRSEQYF.

This clonotype was observed many times. The chain uses TRBV3-1 and TRBJ2-7; tentative D call: TRBD2 (6 bases). V lost 4 bases to trimming and J lost 6 bases, with 16 bases between them. Germline V gives CDR1 LGHDT, CDR2 YNNKEL (reference sequence). CDR3 length equals 14 residues. In DNA, the CDR3 is TGTGCCAGCAGCCCCGGGGTCGAGGGAGGCGAGCAGTACTTC. Residues: CASSPGVEGGEQYF.

A word on this clonotype: One base away lies a much larger clone, so this may be a sequencing read error. The chain recombines TRBV9 with TRBJ2-5, with D possibly matching TRBD2 (6 bases). The CDR3 runs 15 residues. Germline loops: CDR1 SGDLS, CDR2 YYNGEE. V dropped 0 bases and J dropped 5 bases, with 14 bases sitting between them. The CDR3 nucleotides are TGTGCCAGCAGCGTAGGCGGGAATCAACGGGAGACCCAGTACTTC. Translated: CASSVGGNQRETQYF.

This clonotype was counted a few times. This chain connects TRBV29-1 to TRBJ1-5, with D hard to call. Germline values: CDR1 SQVTM, CDR2 ANQGSEA. The CDR3 spans 11 residues. CDR3 region: CRGPSNQPQHF. The CDR3 nucleotides read TGCAGGGGCCCTAGCAATCAGCCCCAGCATTTT.